The rows below give T cell receptor beta chains drawn from one sample of a study of cytomegalovirus exposure and HLA in healthy donors. Data came from immunoSEQ multiplex PCR; TCRdb stores just in-frame clones and leaves some out. The data contain approximately 110,000 clones, over 60% of them seen just once; the ten biggest clones take up approximately 4.8%. What was sequenced was PBMCs. The receptors come from a man aged 55 to 70 in good health and CMV-seropositive. Both conserved end residues are part of each CDR3. Fields, in order: V gene, D gene, clone size, J gene, CDR3 protein, CDR3 DNA. A D gene is named only where the DNA matches it firmly. Size is stated for part of the rows, as once, few or many counts, or as a class when the clone is expanded.

v_call: TRBV21-1
d_call: NA
clone_size: few
j_call: TRBJ2-3
cdr3_aa: CASSSRTSGSSGDTQYF
cdr3_nt: TGTGCCAGCAGCAGCCGGACTAGCGGGTCCTCCGGGGATACGCAGTATTTT

v_call: TRBV6-5
d_call: NA
clone_size: NA
j_call: TRBJ2-7
cdr3_aa: CASRSIDSYEQYF
cdr3_nt: TGTGCCAGCAGATCCATAGACAGCTACGAGCAGTACTTC

v_call: TRBV29-1
d_call: TRBD1
clone_size: NA
j_call: TRBJ2-7
cdr3_aa: CSVELGTGYYEQYF
cdr3_nt: TGCAGCGTAGAACTAGGGACAGGGTACTACGAGCAGTACTTC

v_call: TRBV9
d_call: NA
clone_size: NA
j_call: TRBJ1-1
cdr3_aa: CASSVSFFDSEAFF
cdr3_nt: TGTGCCAGCAGCGTATCATTTTTCGACAGTGAAGCTTTCTTT

v_call: TRBV19
d_call: NA
clone_size: NA
j_call: TRBJ2-5
cdr3_aa: CASSIPFGTQGGETQYF
cdr3_nt: TGTGCCAGTAGTATACCTTTCGGGACGCAGGGGGGAGAGACCCAGTACTTC

v_call: TRBV6-5
d_call: NA
clone_size: NA
j_call: TRBJ1-2
cdr3_aa: CASSPQLPYVGYTF
cdr3_nt: TGTGCCAGCAGTCCCCAACTCCCGTATGTCGGCTACACCTTC

v_call: TRBV7-6
d_call: NA
clone_size: NA
j_call: TRBJ1-3
cdr3_aa: CATSSTVSSGNTIYF
cdr3_nt: TGTGCCACCTCATCGACTGTCAGCTCTGGAAACACCATATATTTT

v_call: TRBV5-4
d_call: NA
clone_size: NA
j_call: TRBJ1-6
cdr3_aa: CASSLVGDNSPLHF
cdr3_nt: TGTGCCAGCAGCTTGGTCGGAGATAATTCACCCCTCCACTTT

v_call: TRBV27
d_call: NA
clone_size: NA
j_call: TRBJ1-2
cdr3_aa: CASSFSWRGGGYTF
cdr3_nt: TGTGCCAGCAGTTTTTCGTGGAGGGGAGGCGGCTACACCTTC

v_call: TRBV7-9
d_call: NA
clone_size: NA
j_call: TRBJ2-3
cdr3_aa: CSSSLFITTDTQYF
cdr3_nt: TGTTCCAGCAGCTTATTCATAACAACAGATACGCAGTATTTT

v_call: TRBV7-9
d_call: NA
clone_size: once
j_call: TRBJ1-4
cdr3_aa: CASSLARINEKLFF
cdr3_nt: TGTGCCAGCAGCTTAGCCAGAATTAATGAAAAACTGTTTTTT

v_call: TRBV4-2
d_call: NA
clone_size: NA
j_call: TRBJ2-3
cdr3_aa: CASSQDLAGASTDTQYF
cdr3_nt: TGTGCCAGCAGCCAAGATCTCGCGGGGGCCAGCACAGATACGCAGTATTTT

v_call: TRBV30
d_call: NA
clone_size: NA
j_call: TRBJ1-2
cdr3_aa: CAWSGGTYGYTF
cdr3_nt: TGTGCCTGGAGCGGTGGTACCTATGGCTACACCTTC

v_call: TRBV7-9
d_call: NA
clone_size: NA
j_call: TRBJ1-4
cdr3_aa: CASSLAEAGEKLFF
cdr3_nt: TGTGCCAGCAGCTTGGCTGAGGCTGGCGAAAAACTGTTTTTT

v_call: TRBV5-4
d_call: NA
clone_size: few
j_call: TRBJ1-3
cdr3_aa: CASSLDRVGNTIYF
cdr3_nt: TGTGCCAGCAGCTTGGACAGGGTCGGAAACACCATATATTTT

v_call: TRBV6-1
d_call: TRBD1
clone_size: once
j_call: TRBJ1-1
cdr3_aa: CASSPLPDRGTEAFF
cdr3_nt: TGTGCCAGCAGTCCACTCCCCGACAGGGGTACTGAAGCTTTCTTT

v_call: TRBV27
d_call: NA
clone_size: NA
j_call: TRBJ1-2
cdr3_aa: CASSLVRGPLSSYTF
cdr3_nt: TGTGCCAGCAGTTTGGTCAGGGGCCCTCTTTCTTCCTACACCTTC

v_call: TRBV19
d_call: NA
clone_size: few
j_call: TRBJ1-1
cdr3_aa: CASTPGITDTEAFF
cdr3_nt: TGTGCCAGTACCCCCGGGATCACGGACACTGAAGCTTTCTTT

v_call: TRBV7-9
d_call: TRBD1
clone_size: NA
j_call: TRBJ2-7
cdr3_aa: CASSFADRVYEQYF
cdr3_nt: TGTGCCAGCAGCTTCGCGGACAGGGTATACGAGCAGTACTTC

v_call: TRBV5-1
d_call: NA
clone_size: NA
j_call: TRBJ2-5
cdr3_aa: CASSSRGALPQETQYF
cdr3_nt: TGCGCCAGCAGCTCCCGGGGGGCCCTGCCCCAAGAGACCCAGTACTTC

v_call: TRBV7-3
d_call: NA
clone_size: NA
j_call: TRBJ2-3
cdr3_aa: CASSQEGTSTDTQYF
cdr3_nt: TGTGCCAGCAGCCAGGAGGGGACTAGCACAGATACGCAGTATTTT

v_call: TRBV6-4
d_call: TRBD2
clone_size: NA
j_call: TRBJ2-7
cdr3_aa: CASSEGTSGGPDEQYF
cdr3_nt: TGTGCCAGCAGTGAGGGGACTAGCGGGGGGCCCGACGAGCAGTACTTC

v_call: TRBV5-1
d_call: TRBD1
clone_size: NA
j_call: TRBJ1-3
cdr3_aa: CASSPTGVAGNTIYF
cdr3_nt: TGCGCCAGCAGCCCGACAGGGGTAGCTGGAAACACCATATATTTT

v_call: TRBV7-2
d_call: TRBD2
clone_size: NA
j_call: TRBJ2-3
cdr3_aa: CASSVKAGGLGADTQYF
cdr3_nt: TGTGCCAGCAGCGTCAAAGCGGGGGGCTTAGGCGCAGATACGCAGTATTTT

v_call: TRBV5-1
d_call: TRBD1
clone_size: NA
j_call: TRBJ1-2
cdr3_aa: CASSSRVTGQGQGYTF
cdr3_nt: TGCGCCAGCAGCTCCCGCGTGACTGGACAGGGGCAAGGCTACACCTTC

v_call: TRBV5-4
d_call: NA
clone_size: NA
j_call: TRBJ2-3
cdr3_aa: CASSMDRASTDTQYF
cdr3_nt: TGTGCCAGCAGCATGGACAGAGCTAGCACAGATACGCAGTATTTT

v_call: TRBV29-1
d_call: NA
clone_size: NA
j_call: TRBJ2-7
cdr3_aa: CSVGGQGKQYF
cdr3_nt: TGCAGCGTTGGGGGTCAGGGGAAGCAGTACTTC

v_call: TRBV12-2
d_call: NA
clone_size: few
j_call: TRBJ1-5
cdr3_aa: CASRRDRLTYSNQPQHF
cdr3_nt: TGTGCAAGTCGGAGGGACAGGCTAACCTATAGCAATCAGCCCCAGCATTTT

v_call: TRBV2
d_call: TRBD2
clone_size: NA
j_call: TRBJ2-5
cdr3_aa: CASSEVVAGGETQYF
cdr3_nt: TGTGCCAGCAGTGAAGTTGTAGCGGGGGGAGAGACCCAGTACTTC

v_call: TRBV5-1
d_call: TRBD1
clone_size: NA
j_call: TRBJ1-2
cdr3_aa: CASSFYRGSNYGYTF
cdr3_nt: TGCGCCAGCAGCTTTTACAGGGGGTCGAACTATGGCTACACCTTC

v_call: TRBV6-6
d_call: NA
clone_size: NA
j_call: TRBJ2-7
cdr3_aa: CASSYSDRSQSYEQYF
cdr3_nt: TGTGCCAGCAGTTATTCAGACAGGTCCCAGTCCTACGAGCAGTACTTC

v_call: TRBV19
d_call: NA
clone_size: NA
j_call: TRBJ1-1
cdr3_aa: CASGFQANTEAFF
cdr3_nt: TGTGCCAGCGGCTTCCAGGCTAACACTGAAGCTTTCTTT

v_call: TRBV30
d_call: NA
clone_size: NA
j_call: TRBJ2-2
cdr3_aa: CAWSGPFTGSPTGELFF
cdr3_nt: TGTGCCTGGAGTGGCCCTTTCACCGGGTCTCCCACCGGGGAGCTGTTTTTT

v_call: TRBV6-4
d_call: NA
clone_size: NA
j_call: TRBJ2-2
cdr3_aa: CASSLGGVRGTGELFF
cdr3_nt: TGTGCCAGCAGTCTCGGAGGGGTCAGGGGGACCGGGGAGCTGTTTTTT

v_call: TRBV2
d_call: TRBD1
clone_size: NA
j_call: TRBJ1-2
cdr3_aa: CASSGTGGAGGYTF
cdr3_nt: TGTGCCAGCAGTGGGACAGGGGGCGCGGGTGGCTACACCTTC